These 15 T cell receptor beta chains originate from one sample sequenced in a study of T cells expressing NK-cell markers. From its re-call of the 5' RACE reads, TCRdb lists each CDR3 protein once, without DNA. This sample's table has roughly 450,000 distinct CDR3 sequences. The sequencing input was blood T cells: a sorted CD56 or NKG2C T cell subset, CD4+ or CD8+ T cells, or bulk PBMC T cells (not recorded which). Receptor source: a woman aged 50 to 65 in good health.

The CDR3 sequence is CASTGNFTDTQYF. This chain connects TRBV5-4 to TRBJ2-3. CDR3 size: 13 residues. CDR1 is SGHNT, CDR2 YYREEE, per germline (reference sequence).

The chain links TRBV5-1 to TRBJ2-7; TCRdb's D call, TRBD1, is unchecked because there is no DNA. Germline CDR1 is SGHRS and CDR2 is YFSETQ. CDR3 length: 15 amino acids. CDR3 sequence reads: CASSLAGTGSYEQYF.

V usage is TRBV11-2 and J usage is TRBJ1-2. Germline V gene data show CDR1 as SGHAT and CDR2 as FQNNGV. There are 12 residues in the CDR3. This chain's CDR3 is CASSLDRRGYTF. Together with reference TRBV11-2 and TRBJ1-2, the CDR3 gives the full variable domain: EAGVAQSPRYKIIEKRQSVAFWCNPISGHATLYWYQQILGQGPKLLIQFQNNGVVDDSQLPKDRFSAERLKGVDSTLKIQPAKLEDSAVYLCASSLDRRGYTFGSGTRLTVV.

This chain joins TRBV6-5 and TRBJ2-1; TCRdb's assignment of TRBD2 cannot be checked, as there is no DNA. The CDR3 extends over 14 amino acids. Germline values: CDR1 MNHEY, CDR2 SVGAGI. The chain's CDR3 is CASSGASGSHEQFF.

The chain recombines TRBV5-1 with TRBJ2-1; the TCRdb call, TRBD2, lacks DNA for checking. The CDR3 totals 16 residues. The germline V gene has CDR1 SGHRS and CDR2 YFSETQ. CDR3 region: CASSSHSGNRNREQFF.

The chain recombines TRBV7-9 with TRBJ1-2. Germline V CDR1 and CDR2: SEHNR, FQNEAQ (reference sequence). This CDR3 is 12 amino acids long. CDR3 region: CASSHGANGYTF. Full variable domain (missing parts from reference TRBV7-9 and TRBJ1-2): DTGVSQNPRHKITKRGQNVTFRCDPISEHNRLYWYRQTLGQGPEFLTYFQNEAQLEKSRLLSDRFSAERPKGSFSTLEIQRTEQGDSAMYLCASSHGANGYTFGSGTRLTVV.

The chain uses TRBV6-5 and TRBJ1-3; TCRdb names TRBD1, which stays unverified in the absence of DNA. Germline V gives CDR1 MNHEY, CDR2 SVGAGI. This CDR3 comprises 17 residues. The CDR3 spells CASSYSGSGRLRDTIYF.

The rearrangement uses TRBV7-2 and TRBJ2-2; checking the TCRdb D call of TRBD2 is not possible without DNA. From germline, CDR1 is SGHTA and CDR2 FQGNSA. The CDR3 is made up of 16 amino acids. The CDR3 is CASSPASGMNTGELFF.

V is TRBV30 and J is TRBJ2-3; TCRdb returns TRBD1, unconfirmable since there is no DNA. The CDR3 runs 15 residues. Germline loops: CDR1 GTSNPN, CDR2 SVGIG (reference sequence). This chain's CDR3 is CAWTLPGTLADTQYF.

The genes are TRBV20-1 and TRBJ2-1; TCRdb reports TRBD2, a call that lacks DNA to check it against. Germline lookup yields CDR1 DFQATT and CDR2 SNEGSKA (reference sequence). The CDR3 consists of 15 residues. The CDR3 sequence is CSAHPSDRFGNEQFF.

The rearrangement links TRBV2 to TRBJ2-5; TCRdb picks TRBD2, but there is no DNA to check that call. Germline V lookup: CDR1 SNHLY, CDR2 FYNNEI. The CDR3 runs 14 residues. The CDR3 protein is CASSPRPLTATQYF.

This chain uses TRBV4-2 with TRBJ2-1; TCRdb selects TRBD1, and the lack of DNA leaves this call unchecked. Germline assignment: CDR1 LGHNA and CDR2 YNFKEQ. This CDR3 contains 15 residues. This CDR3 reads CASSQETLGDNEQFF.

The CDR3 region is CASRLAGGWELFF. The chain has TRBV6-5 and TRBJ2-2; without DNA, the TCRdb call of TRBD2 cannot be checked. Looked up from germline, CDR1 is MNHEY and CDR2 is SVGAGI. This CDR3 has 13 residues.

The V and J genes are TRBV21-1 and TRBJ2-4. TRBV21-1 is flagged as a pseudogene. The CDR3 covers 16 residues. This CDR3 is CASSHTVCIAKNIQYF.

This chain uses TRBV24-1 with TRBJ2-4; TCRdb's assignment of TRBD2 cannot be checked, as there is no DNA. CDR3 length: 17 amino acids. The V gene's germline CDR1 is KGHDR and CDR2 SFDVKD. The CDR3 reads CATSDSGLADEKNIQYF.